A selection of T cell receptor beta chains follows, all from one sample in a study of OX40 agonist ivuxolimab in advanced cancers. Method: immunoSEQ multiplex PCR; TCRdb's copy keeps in-frame clones and lacks some. The table shows 90,000 to 150,000 clones, with approximately 92% occurring only once. This sample comprised CD4+ or CD8+ T cells sorted from blood, obtained in a trial of the OX40 agonist ivuxolimab. These TCRs come from an adult with an advanced solid tumor such as melanoma, head and neck, liver or kidney cancer. CDR3s include the opening cysteine and the closing phenylalanine or tryptophan. A D gene is named only where the DNA matches it firmly. Size is omitted from some rows. Given values are once, few, many or a class for expanded clones.

v_call: TRBV28; d_call: NA; j_call: TRBJ1-1; clone_size: NA; cdr3_aa: CASSRHGNTEAFF; cdr3_nt: TGTGCCAGCAGTCGTCACGGGAACACTGAAGCTTTCTTT
v_call: TRBV30; d_call: NA; j_call: TRBJ2-6; clone_size: NA; cdr3_aa: CAWRDLSSGANVLTF; cdr3_nt: TGTGCCTGGAGGGATCTCAGCTCTGGGGCCAACGTCCTGACTTTC
v_call: TRBV9; d_call: NA; j_call: TRBJ1-2; clone_size: once; cdr3_aa: CASRGGTHRYGYTF; cdr3_nt: TGTGCCAGCAGGGGGGGAACTCATCGCTATGGCTACACCTTC
v_call: TRBV11-2; d_call: NA; j_call: TRBJ2-7; clone_size: NA; cdr3_aa: CASSLGPERLYEQYF; cdr3_nt: TGTGCCAGCAGCTTAGGTCCCGAGAGGCTCTACGAGCAGTACTTC
v_call: TRBV4-1; d_call: TRBD2; j_call: TRBJ2-7; clone_size: NA; cdr3_aa: CASSQEWGGGAYEQYF; cdr3_nt: TGCGCCAGCAGCCAAGAGTGGGGCGGGGGGGCCTACGAGCAGTACTTC
v_call: TRBV18; d_call: NA; j_call: TRBJ2-6; clone_size: NA; cdr3_aa: CASSPPKGLGANVLTF; cdr3_nt: TGTGCCAGCTCACCACCAAAGGGGCTTGGGGCCAACGTCCTGACTTTC
v_call: TRBV2; d_call: TRBD1; j_call: TRBJ1-2; clone_size: few; cdr3_aa: CASRETGGNGYTF; cdr3_nt: TGTGCCAGCAGGGAGACAGGGGGGAATGGCTACACCTTC
v_call: TRBV5-6; d_call: NA; j_call: TRBJ1-6; clone_size: NA; cdr3_aa: CASSLVADHNSPLHF; cdr3_nt: TGTGCCAGCAGCTTGGTGGCGGATCATAATTCACCCCTCCACTTT
v_call: TRBV11-2; d_call: NA; j_call: TRBJ2-7; clone_size: NA; cdr3_aa: CASSLGPDRYEQYF; cdr3_nt: TGTGCCAGCAGCTTAGGCCCCGACAGGTACGAGCAGTACTTC
v_call: TRBV30; d_call: TRBD2; j_call: TRBJ2-1; clone_size: NA; cdr3_aa: CAWGAGNSYNEQFF; cdr3_nt: TGTGCCTGGGGAGCGGGGAACTCCTACAATGAGCAGTTCTTC
v_call: TRBV14; d_call: NA; j_call: TRBJ1-1; clone_size: NA; cdr3_aa: CASSQDRGSSEAFF; cdr3_nt: TGTGCCAGCAGCCAAGACAGGGGTTCTTCTGAAGCTTTCTTT
v_call: TRBV28; d_call: NA; j_call: TRBJ1-5; clone_size: NA; cdr3_aa: CASRMGGLSQPQHF; cdr3_nt: TGTGCCAGCAGAATGGGGGGGCTTAGTCAGCCCCAGCATTTT
v_call: TRBV28; d_call: NA; j_call: TRBJ2-7; clone_size: NA; cdr3_aa: CASSLGAPYEQYF; cdr3_nt: TGTGCCAGCAGTTTAGGGGCACCCTACGAGCAGTACTTC
v_call: TRBV18; d_call: TRBD1; j_call: TRBJ1-5; clone_size: NA; cdr3_aa: CASSLGQGASNQPQHF; cdr3_nt: TGTGCCAGCTCCCTCGGACAGGGAGCGAGCAATCAGCCCCAGCATTTT
v_call: TRBV5-5; d_call: NA; j_call: TRBJ2-3; clone_size: NA; cdr3_aa: CASSLQTGPDTQYF; cdr3_nt: TGTGCCAGCAGCTTGCAGACAGGCCCAGATACGCAGTATTTT
v_call: TRBV5-1; d_call: NA; j_call: TRBJ1-1; clone_size: once; cdr3_aa: CASSFEGVTEAFF; cdr3_nt: TGCGCCAGCAGCTTTGAAGGGGTGACTGAAGCTTTCTTT
v_call: TRBV28; d_call: NA; j_call: TRBJ1-5; clone_size: NA; cdr3_aa: CASSITGSQSNQPQHF; cdr3_nt: TGTGCCAGCAGTATAACAGGCTCCCAGAGCAATCAGCCCCAGCATTTT
v_call: TRBV10-3; d_call: NA; j_call: TRBJ1-1; clone_size: NA; cdr3_aa: CAIRDRNTEAFF; cdr3_nt: TGTGCCATCAGGGACAGAAACACTGAAGCTTTCTTT
v_call: TRBV6-5; d_call: NA; j_call: TRBJ1-6; clone_size: NA; cdr3_aa: CASSYEGSPLHF; cdr3_nt: TGTGCCAGCAGTTACGAGGGTTCACCCCTCCACTTT
v_call: TRBV6-5; d_call: NA; j_call: TRBJ1-2; clone_size: NA; cdr3_aa: CASRRQSLSNYGYTF; cdr3_nt: TGTGCCAGCAGGAGACAGAGCCTTTCTAACTATGGCTACACCTTC
v_call: TRBV19; d_call: TRBD1; j_call: TRBJ1-5; clone_size: NA; cdr3_aa: CASSIAGTWDSYQPQHF; cdr3_nt: TGTGCCAGTAGTATAGCGGGTACCTGGGACAGTTATCAGCCCCAGCATTTT
v_call: TRBV30; d_call: NA; j_call: TRBJ1-4; clone_size: NA; cdr3_aa: CAWSARGGNEKLFF; cdr3_nt: TGTGCCTGGAGTGCCAGGGGCGGTAATGAAAAACTGTTTTTT
v_call: TRBV7-9; d_call: TRBD2; j_call: TRBJ2-2; clone_size: NA; cdr3_aa: CASSYRGGADGELFF; cdr3_nt: TGTGCCAGCAGCTACCGCGGGGGGGCCGACGGGGAGCTGTTTTTT